A single sample is the source of the 21 T cell receptor beta chains below, sequenced in a study of shared clonotypes between healthy human individuals. Produced via immunoSEQ multiplex PCR; TCRdb's table is partial and in-frame only. The data contain about 2.1 million clones, just over 90% of them singletons. Naive CD8 cells lacked CD45RO and underwent positive selection for CCR7, leaving out terminally differentiated effector memory CD45RA+ cells. Sequencing was performed on naive CD8+ T cells from PBMCs. The receptor set was obtained from a man between 18 and 35 years old in good health. Some clones in this sample may be carry-over from other donors' samples.

The J gene is TRBJ1-2, the V gene TRBV6-6; D possibly corresponds to TRBD1 (6 bases). The V end lost 3 bases, the J end lost 6 bases, and 17 bases lay between the germline ends. Per the germline V gene, CDR1 is MNHNY and CDR2 is SVGAGI (reference sequence). The CDR3 covers 15 residues. CDR3 nucleotides: TGTGCCAGCAGTTATGGCCCCGGGGGGCGAGATGGCTACACCTTC. It specifies CASSYGPGGRDGYTF.

This clone was picked up one time. The chain recombines TRBV15 with TRBJ2-4; D possibly corresponds to TRBD2 (6 bases). Per germline, CDR1 LNHNV and CDR2 YYDKDF (reference sequence). V was pared by 5 bases and J by 7 bases, with 21 bases between. The CDR3 has 16 amino acids. DNA for the CDR3: TGTGCCACCAGCGGGGACTTCCGGGAAACCGGGAACATTCAGTACTTC. The encoded protein is CATSGDFRETGNIQYF.

The chain has TRBV6-1 and TRBJ1-4; D might be TRBD1 (5 bases). This CDR3 spans 18 amino acids. Trimming removed 6 bases from V and 0 bases from J, with 20 bases in between. CDR1 and CDR2 from the germline V gene are MNHNS and SASEGT. The CDR3 DNA sequence: TGTGCCAGCAGCGAACGCCGGGGCCTGGTGGCAACTAATGAAAAACTGTTTTTT. This translates into CASSERRGLVATNEKLFF.

This chain links TRBV15 with TRBJ1-2; 8 bases line up with TRBD1. Germline V CDR1 and CDR2: LNHNV, YYDKDF (reference sequence). Trimming took 4 bases from V and 4 from J; bases not matched to a gene: 11. CDR3 size: 16 residues. The CDR3 nucleotides are TGTGCCACCAGCATTGGACAGGGTCTTTCCCGCTATGGCTACACCTTC. Encoded protein: CATSIGQGLSRYGYTF.

This chain connects TRBV7-2 to TRBJ2-7, with D unclear. CDR1 SGHTA and CDR2 FQGNSA come from the germline V gene. This CDR3 has 13 residues. The V end was cut by 6 bases, the J end by 3 bases, with 12 bases between. The CDR3, as DNA: TGTGCCAGCAGTTCTCCCCCCGACTACGAGCAGTACTTC. It yields the protein CASSSPPDYEQYF.

The rearrangement links TRBV29-1 to TRBJ1-1; tentative D call: TRBD1 (6 bases). V shed 5 bases and J shed 2 bases, with 12 bases lying between them. Germline-derived CDR1 and CDR2 are SQVTM and ANQGSEA. CDR3 length: 13 residues. CDR3 DNA sequence: TGCAGCGTTTGGGGGGCCCGAAACACTGAAGCTTTCTTT. This sequence encodes CSVWGARNTEAFF.

The chain combines TRBV15 with TRBJ2-5; 11 nucleotides align to TRBD2. With 3 bases clipped from V and 3 bases from J, the junction kept 3 bases outside the gene matches. The CDR3 has 15 residues. Germline assignment: CDR1 LNHNV and CDR2 YYDKDF (reference sequence). CDR3 in DNA: TGTGCCACCAGCAGTCATAGCGGGAGGGAAGAGACCCAGTACTTC. Protein sequence: CATSSHSGREETQYF.

In DNA form, the CDR3 reads TGCGCCAGCAGCTGGGGCAGAGCCGATTCTCGCGAGCAGTACTTC. Protein: CASSWGRADSREQYF. The chain has TRBV5-1 and TRBJ2-7; TRBD1 might be the D (5 bases). Germline lookup yields CDR1 SGHRS and CDR2 YFSETQ. Trimming removed 3 bases from V and 6 bases from J, with 19 bases in between. This CDR3 has 15 amino acids.

This clone was detected once. The chain couples TRBV7-9 to TRBJ2-7, with a tentative D call TRBD2 (5 bases). Looked up from germline, CDR1 is SEHNR and CDR2 is FQNEAQ (reference sequence). Trimming shortened V by 5 bases and J by 0 bases, and 20 bases separated the two germline ends. The CDR3 is made up of 17 amino acids. The CDR3 reads CASSTTSDRRFSYEQYF. CDR3 bases: TGTGCCAGCAGCACTACTAGTGACCGACGATTCTCCTACGAGCAGTACTTC.

The rearrangement joins TRBV5-6 to TRBJ2-7; D unclear. The CDR3 loop spans 17 amino acids. V lost 0 bases and J 4 bases, leaving 20 bases between the germline ends. Germline V gene lookup returns CDR1 SGHDT and CDR2 YYEEEE. The CDR3 is CASSLGPGKRQWYEQYF. The CDR3 region has the DNA TGTGCCAGCAGCTTGGGACCAGGAAAGCGTCAATGGTACGAGCAGTACTTC. Based on the CDR3 plus reference TRBV5-6 and TRBJ2-7, the full variable domain is DAGVTQSPTHLIKTRGQQVTLRCSPKSGHDTVSWYQQALGQGPQFIFQYYEEEERQRGNFPDRFSGHQFPNYSSELNVNALLLGDSALYLCASSLGPGKRQWYEQYFGPGTRLTVT.

The rearrangement joins TRBV28 to TRBJ2-1, with 8 bases lining up with TRBD1. After removal of 5 bases from V and 3 bases from J, the junction contained 6 bases not matched to a gene. There are 15 residues in the CDR3. Germline V gives CDR1 MDHEN, CDR2 SYDVKM. In DNA, the CDR3 is TGTGCCAGCAGTGCTATACAGGGGGTCTACAATGAGCAGTTCTTC. Amino acids: CASSAIQGVYNEQFF.

The chain combines TRBV4-1 with TRBJ2-5, with 7 positions matching TRBD1. Germline V gene lookup returns CDR1 MGHRA and CDR2 YSYEKL. Germline trimming cut 4 bases from V and 0 bases from J; bases unmatched to any gene: 5. CDR3 length: 15 amino acids. The CDR3 sequence: CASSRVDRDQETQYF. The DNA for the CDR3 is TGCGCCAGCAGCCGGGTCGACAGGGACCAAGAGACCCAGTACTTC.

The rearrangement uses TRBV9 and TRBJ1-1, with D perhaps matching TRBD1 (6 bases). Trimming shortened V by 7 bases and J by 3 bases, and 10 bases separated the two germline ends. Germline V gene sequence: CDR1 SGDLS, CDR2 YYNGEE. The CDR3 length is 12 residues. This CDR3 is CASGGHDTEAFF. CDR3 DNA sequence: TGTGCCAGCGGGGGGCACGACACTGAAGCTTTCTTT.

The chain combines TRBV21-1 with TRBJ2-1; whether TRBD1, the table's D call, matches the DNA was not checked. TRBV21-1 is described as a pseudogene. The CDR3 is 18 amino acids. The chain's CDR3 is CASSKVRTGGRFDNEQFF. The CDR3 bases are TGTGCCAGCAGCAAGGTCCGGACAGGAGGAAGATTCGACAATGAGCAGTTCTTC.

This clone was found once. This chain links TRBV5-1 with TRBJ2-1; D perhaps matches TRBD1 (5 bases). Germline V gene data show CDR1 as SGHRS and CDR2 as YFSETQ. The CDR3 sequence is 15 residues long. V gave up 4 bases and J gave up 0 bases, with 11 bases separating them. The CDR3 loop reads CASSLHRSSYNEQFF. The CDR3 DNA reads TGCGCCAGCAGCCTCCACAGGAGCTCCTACAATGAGCAGTTCTTC.

This chain links TRBV7-2 with TRBJ2-1; TRBD1 matches 8 bases. The germline V gene has CDR1 SGHTA and CDR2 FQGNSA. The CDR3 covers 17 residues. The V gene end was trimmed by 3 bases and the J gene end by 3 bases; junction bases not matched to a gene: 10. This CDR3 reads CASSFPVDTGGYNEQFF. The CDR3 nucleotides read TGTGCCAGCAGCTTTCCAGTCGATACAGGGGGCTACAATGAGCAGTTCTTC.

In this sample, this clone turned up a few times. The chain joins TRBV25-1 to TRBJ1-5, with D tentatively TRBD1 (6 bases). The ends were cut back, 1 base at V and 9 bases at J, with 13 bases in the middle. Germline CDR1 MGHDK, CDR2 SYGVNS. CDR3 length: 14 amino acids. CDR3 sequence reads: CASSEWGPRAPQHF. For the CDR3, the DNA is TGTGCCAGCAGTGAATGGGGGCCAAGAGCGCCCCAGCATTTT.

The chain combines TRBV6-1 with TRBJ2-2, with 7 bases identical to TRBD2. This CDR3 has 14 amino acids. After removal of 11 bases from V and 1 base from J, the junction contained 7 bases not matched to a gene. CDR1 MNHNS and CDR2 SASEGT come from the germline V gene. The CDR3 spells CACGKRENTGELFF. The CDR3 region has the DNA TGTGCCTGCGGAAAGCGGGAGAACACCGGGGAGCTGTTTTTT.

The chain employs TRBV11-1 and TRBJ2-5; 9 bases fit TRBD1. This CDR3 has 15 amino acids. Looked up from germline, CDR1 is SGHAT and CDR2 is FQDESV (reference sequence). The V gene end was trimmed by 6 bases and the J gene end by 9 bases; junction bases not matched to a gene: 14. CDR3 sequence (DNA): TGTGCCAGCAGGCACCGGGACAGGGACCTTAGGGCCCAGTACTTC. Translated: CASRHRDRDLRAQYF.

V gene TRBV7-9 combines with J gene TRBJ2-3, with 7 bases that match TRBD2. The CDR3 is 19 amino acids. The V gene end was trimmed by 4 bases and the J gene end by 6 bases; junction bases not matched to a gene: 22. The germline V gene has CDR1 SEHNR and CDR2 FQNEAQ (reference sequence). In DNA form, the CDR3 reads TGTGCCAGCAGCTCCCCAACCTCCCCCGGACTAGACGAGAGGGATACGCAGTATTTT. Residues: CASSSPTSPGLDERDTQYF.

The V call is TRBV7-8, the J call TRBJ2-3, with D perhaps TRBD1 or TRBD2 (5 bases each). Between the trimmed V and J ends, which lost 2 bases and 2 bases, there was a span of 11 bases. The CDR3 totals 15 residues. Germline V gene data show CDR1 as SGHVS and CDR2 as FQNEAQ. CDR3 bases: TGTGCCAGCAGCTTATGGGGGATTAACACAGATACGCAGTATTTT. Translated: CASSLWGINTDTQYF.